The T cell receptor beta chain described here comes from a study of blood T cell repertoires in COVID-19. Study as a whole: Spain, Italy and the United States supplied samples that represented acute and convalescent COVID-19.

Seattle cases were enrolled at active infection and followed longitudinally. In the original analysis: Using reference gene primer amplification, nucleated cell counts were estimated. Only in-frame clones appear in the TCRdb table, and some are missing; sequencing was by immunoSEQ multiplex PCR. From that table come the V and J calls and clone size; the DNA was used to work out D and trimming. The profile shows 250,000 to 300,000 clones, roughly 92% of them singletons. Trimming took 0 bases from V and 5 from J; bases not matched to a gene: 9. The CDR3 is 17 amino acids. In germline, CDR1 is LGHDT, CDR2 YNNKEL (reference sequence).

This rearrangement joins TRBV3-1 (or the pseudogene TRBV3-2) to TRBJ2-5; 10 bases fit TRBD2. The sequenced material came from peripheral blood. This TCR was recovered from a woman in her 30s with COVID-19, enrolled during active disease. CDR3 bases: TGTGCCAGCAGCCAAGATCCGCCTAGCGGGAGCCAGGAGACCCAGTACTTC. It translates to CASSQDPPSGSQETQYF.